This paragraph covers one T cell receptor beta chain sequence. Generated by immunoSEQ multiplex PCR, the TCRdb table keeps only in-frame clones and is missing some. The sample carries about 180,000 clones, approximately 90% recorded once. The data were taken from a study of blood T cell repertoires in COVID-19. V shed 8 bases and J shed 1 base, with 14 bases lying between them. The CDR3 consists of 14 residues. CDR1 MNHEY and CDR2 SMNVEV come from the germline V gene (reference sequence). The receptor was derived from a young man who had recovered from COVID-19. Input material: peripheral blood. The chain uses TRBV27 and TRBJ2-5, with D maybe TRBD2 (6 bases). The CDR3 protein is CASGITSLQETQYF. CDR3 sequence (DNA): TGTGCCAGCGGGATAACTAGCCTCCAAGAGACCCAGTACTTC.